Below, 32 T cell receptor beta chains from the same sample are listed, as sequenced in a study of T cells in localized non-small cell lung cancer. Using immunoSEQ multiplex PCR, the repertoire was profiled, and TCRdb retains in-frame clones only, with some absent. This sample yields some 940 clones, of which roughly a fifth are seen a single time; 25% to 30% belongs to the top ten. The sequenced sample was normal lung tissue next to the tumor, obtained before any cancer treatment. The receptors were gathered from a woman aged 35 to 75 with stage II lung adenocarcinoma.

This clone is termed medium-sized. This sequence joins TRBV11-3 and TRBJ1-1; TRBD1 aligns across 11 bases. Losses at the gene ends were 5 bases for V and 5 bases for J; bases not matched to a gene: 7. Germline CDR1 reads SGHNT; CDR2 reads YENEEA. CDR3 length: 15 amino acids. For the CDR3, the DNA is TGTGCCAGCAGCACTCGGACAGGGGGCAATACTGAAGCTTTCTTT. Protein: CASSTRTGGNTEAFF.

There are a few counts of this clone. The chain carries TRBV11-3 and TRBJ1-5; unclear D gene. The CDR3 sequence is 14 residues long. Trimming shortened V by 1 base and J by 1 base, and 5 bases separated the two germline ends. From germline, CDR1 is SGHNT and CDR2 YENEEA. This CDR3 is CASSLVDSNQPQHF. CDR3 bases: TGTGCCAGCAGCTTAGTGGACAGCAATCAGCCCCAGCATTTT.

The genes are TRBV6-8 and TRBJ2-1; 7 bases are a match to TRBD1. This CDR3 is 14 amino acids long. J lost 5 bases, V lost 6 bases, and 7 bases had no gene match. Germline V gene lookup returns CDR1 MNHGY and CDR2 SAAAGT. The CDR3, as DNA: TGTGCCAGCAGCTACCGAGGGGGCCACAATGAGCAGTTCTTC. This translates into CASSYRGGHNEQFF.

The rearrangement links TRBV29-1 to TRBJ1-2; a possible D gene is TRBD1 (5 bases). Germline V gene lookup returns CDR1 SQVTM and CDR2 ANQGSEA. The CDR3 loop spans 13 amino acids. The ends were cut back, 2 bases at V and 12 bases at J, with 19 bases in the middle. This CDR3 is CSVELGTAPRNTF. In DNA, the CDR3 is TGCAGCGTTGAATTGGGGACCGCGCCTCGGAACACCTTC.

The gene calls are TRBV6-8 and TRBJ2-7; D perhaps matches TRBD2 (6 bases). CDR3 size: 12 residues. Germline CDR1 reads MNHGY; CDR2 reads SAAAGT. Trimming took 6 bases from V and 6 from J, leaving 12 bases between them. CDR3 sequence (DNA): TGTGCCAGCAGCCCGGGAGACCGCGAGCAGTACTTC. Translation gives CASSPGDREQYF.

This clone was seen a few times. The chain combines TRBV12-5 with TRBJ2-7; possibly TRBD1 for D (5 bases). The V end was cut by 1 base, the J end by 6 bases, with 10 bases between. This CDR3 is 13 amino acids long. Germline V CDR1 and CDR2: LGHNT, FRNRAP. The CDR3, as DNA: TGTGCTAGTGGTTTGGCCCCAGGGTTCGAGCAGTACTTC. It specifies CASGLAPGFEQYF.

The CDR3 coding sequence is TGTGCCAGCAGTGAATTTGGACTAGCGGTGAAGGGTGGGACCCAGTACTTC. Translating it yields CASSEFGLAVKGGTQYF. The J gene is TRBJ2-5, the V gene TRBV25-1; TRBD2 matches 10 bases. The junction had 12 bases not matched to a gene; V was cut back by 1 base and J by 7 bases. The length of the CDR3 is 17 residues. Looked up from germline, CDR1 is MGHDK and CDR2 is SYGVNS.

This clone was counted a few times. For the CDR3, the DNA is TGTGCCAGCAGTCTCCGGACAGGGGGAAACACTGAAGCTTTCTTT. It specifies CASSLRTGGNTEAFF. The V and J genes are TRBV6-8 and TRBJ1-1; TRBD1 matches 10 bases. From germline, CDR1 is MNHGY and CDR2 SAAAGT. Unmatched junction bases numbered 5, after V lost 5 bases and J lost 2 bases. The CDR3 loop spans 15 amino acids.

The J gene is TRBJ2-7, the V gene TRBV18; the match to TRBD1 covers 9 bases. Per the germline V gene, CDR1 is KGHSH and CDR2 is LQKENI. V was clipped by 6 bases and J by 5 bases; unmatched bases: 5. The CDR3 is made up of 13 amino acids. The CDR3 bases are TGTGCCAGCTCCTCGGACAGGGGAGACGAGCAGTACTTC. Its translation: CASSSDRGDEQYF.

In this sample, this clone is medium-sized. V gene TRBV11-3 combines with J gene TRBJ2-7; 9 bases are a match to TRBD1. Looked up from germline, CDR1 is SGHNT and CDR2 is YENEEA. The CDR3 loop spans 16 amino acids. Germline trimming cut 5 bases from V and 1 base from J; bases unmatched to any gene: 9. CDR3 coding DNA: TGTGCCAGCAGCCCTAGGGGGACAGGGACATCCTACGAGCAGTACTTC. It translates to CASSPRGTGTSYEQYF. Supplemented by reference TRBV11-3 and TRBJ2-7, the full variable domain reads EAGVVQSPRYKIIEKKQPVAFWCNPISGHNTLYWYLQNLGQGPELLIRYENEEAVDDSQLPKDRFSAERLKGVDSTLKIQPAELGDSAVYLCASSPRGTGTSYEQYFGPGTRLTVT.

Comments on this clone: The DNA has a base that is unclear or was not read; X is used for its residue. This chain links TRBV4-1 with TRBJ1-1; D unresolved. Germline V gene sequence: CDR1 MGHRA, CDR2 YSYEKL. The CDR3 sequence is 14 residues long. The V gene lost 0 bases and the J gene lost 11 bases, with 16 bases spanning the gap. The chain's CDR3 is CASSQDLVXTRAFF. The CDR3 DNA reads TGCGCCAGCAGCCAAGATCTAGTGAYAACAAGGGCTTTCTTT.

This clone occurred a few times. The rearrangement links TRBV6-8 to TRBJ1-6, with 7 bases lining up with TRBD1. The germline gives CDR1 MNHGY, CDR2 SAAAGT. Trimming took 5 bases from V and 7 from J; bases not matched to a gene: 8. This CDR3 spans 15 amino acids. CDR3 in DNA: TGTGCCAGCAGTCAACGAGGACAGGTCAATTCACCCCTCCACTTT. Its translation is CASSQRGQVNSPLHF.

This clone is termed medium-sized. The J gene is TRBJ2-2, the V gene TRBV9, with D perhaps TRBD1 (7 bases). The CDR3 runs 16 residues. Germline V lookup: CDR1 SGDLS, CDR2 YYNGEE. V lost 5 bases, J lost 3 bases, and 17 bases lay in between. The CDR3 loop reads CASRGGGGGDTGELFF. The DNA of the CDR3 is TGTGCCAGCAGGGGCGGTGGAGGGGGCGACACCGGGGAGCTGTTTTTT.

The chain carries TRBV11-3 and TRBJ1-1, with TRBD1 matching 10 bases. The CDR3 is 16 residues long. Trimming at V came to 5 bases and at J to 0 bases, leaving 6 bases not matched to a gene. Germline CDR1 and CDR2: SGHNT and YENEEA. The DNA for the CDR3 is TGTGCCAGCAGCCTCGGGACAGGGGCGTTGAACACTGAAGCTTTCTTT. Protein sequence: CASSLGTGALNTEAFF.

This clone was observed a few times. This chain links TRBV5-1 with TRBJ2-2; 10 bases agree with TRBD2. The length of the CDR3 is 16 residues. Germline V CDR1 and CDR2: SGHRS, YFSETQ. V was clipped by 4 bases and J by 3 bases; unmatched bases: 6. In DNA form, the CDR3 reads TGCGCCAGCAGCGTACGAACTAGCGGGGACACCGGGGAGCTGTTTTTT. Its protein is CASSVRTSGDTGELFF. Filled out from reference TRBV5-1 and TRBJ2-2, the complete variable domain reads KAGVTQTPRYLIKTRGQQVTLSCSPISGHRSVSWYQQTPGQGLQFLFEYFSETQRNKGNFPGRFSGRQFSNSRSEMNVSTLELGDSALYLCASSVRTSGDTGELFFGEGSRLTVL.

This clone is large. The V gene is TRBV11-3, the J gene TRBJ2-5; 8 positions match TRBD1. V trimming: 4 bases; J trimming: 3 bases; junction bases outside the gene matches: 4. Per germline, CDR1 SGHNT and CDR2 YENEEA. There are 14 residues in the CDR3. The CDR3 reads CASSSNRGKETQYF. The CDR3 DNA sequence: TGTGCCAGCAGCTCGAACAGGGGGAAAGAGACCCAGTACTTC.

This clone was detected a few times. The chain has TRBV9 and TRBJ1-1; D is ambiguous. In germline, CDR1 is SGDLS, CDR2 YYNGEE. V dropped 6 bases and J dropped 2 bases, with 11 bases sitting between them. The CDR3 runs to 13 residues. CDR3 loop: CASTDGSNTEAFF. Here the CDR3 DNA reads TGTGCCAGCACCGACGGGTCTAACACTGAAGCTTTCTTT.

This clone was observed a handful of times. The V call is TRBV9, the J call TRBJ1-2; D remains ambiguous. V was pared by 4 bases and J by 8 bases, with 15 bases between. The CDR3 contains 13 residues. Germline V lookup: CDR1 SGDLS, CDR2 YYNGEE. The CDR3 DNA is TGTGCCAGCAGCCTAGAGGGATTGGGCGGCTACACCTTC. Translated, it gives CASSLEGLGGYTF.

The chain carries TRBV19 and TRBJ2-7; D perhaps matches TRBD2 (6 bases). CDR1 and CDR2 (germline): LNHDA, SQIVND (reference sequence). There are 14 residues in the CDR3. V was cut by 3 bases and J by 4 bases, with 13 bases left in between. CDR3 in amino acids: CASSMIGGLYEQYF. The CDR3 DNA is TGTGCCAGTAGTATGATAGGAGGGCTGTACGAGCAGTACTTC.

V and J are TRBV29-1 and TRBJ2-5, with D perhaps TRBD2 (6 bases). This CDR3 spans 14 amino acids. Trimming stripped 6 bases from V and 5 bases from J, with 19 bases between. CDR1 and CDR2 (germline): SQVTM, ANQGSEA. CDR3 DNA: TGCAGCGTCTGTAGCTCGCGGGATCATGAGACCCAGTACTTC. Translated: CSVCSSRDHETQYF.

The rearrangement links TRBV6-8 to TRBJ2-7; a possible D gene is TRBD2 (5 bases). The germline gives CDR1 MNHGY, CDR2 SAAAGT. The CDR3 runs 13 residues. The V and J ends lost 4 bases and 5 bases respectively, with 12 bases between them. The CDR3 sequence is CASSLYQEDEQYF. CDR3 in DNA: TGTGCCAGCAGTTTATACCAGGAGGACGAGCAGTACTTC.

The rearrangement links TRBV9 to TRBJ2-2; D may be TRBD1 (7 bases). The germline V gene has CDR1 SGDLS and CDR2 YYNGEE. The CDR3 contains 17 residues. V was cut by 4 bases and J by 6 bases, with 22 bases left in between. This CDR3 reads CASSNPVRGALAGELFF. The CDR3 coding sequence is TGTGCCAGCAGCAACCCCGTCAGGGGGGCGCTGGCCGGGGAGCTGTTTTTT.

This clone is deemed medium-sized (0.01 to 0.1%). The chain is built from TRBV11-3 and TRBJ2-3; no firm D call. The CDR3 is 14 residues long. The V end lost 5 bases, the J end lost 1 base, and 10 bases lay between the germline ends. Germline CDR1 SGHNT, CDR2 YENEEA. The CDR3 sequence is CASSRSVGTDTQYF. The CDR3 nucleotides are TGTGCCAGCAGCCGAAGTGTGGGCACAGATACGCAGTATTTT.

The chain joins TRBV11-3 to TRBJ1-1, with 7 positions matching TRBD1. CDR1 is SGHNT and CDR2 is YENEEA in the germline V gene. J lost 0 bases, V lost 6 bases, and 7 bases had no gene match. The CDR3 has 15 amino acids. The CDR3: CASRANRGMNTEAFF. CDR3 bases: TGTGCCAGCAGGGCCAACAGGGGCATGAACACTGAAGCTTTCTTT. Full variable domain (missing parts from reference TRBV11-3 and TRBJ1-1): EAGVVQSPRYKIIEKKQPVAFWCNPISGHNTLYWYLQNLGQGPELLIRYENEEAVDDSQLPKDRFSAERLKGVDSTLKIQPAELGDSAVYLCASRANRGMNTEAFFGQGTRLTVV.

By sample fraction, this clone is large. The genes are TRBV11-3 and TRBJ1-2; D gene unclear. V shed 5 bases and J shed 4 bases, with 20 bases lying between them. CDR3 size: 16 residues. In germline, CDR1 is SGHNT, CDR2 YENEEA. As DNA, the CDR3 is TGTGCCAGCAGCCCAGTGGAAGGGCGGACCAGCTATGGCTACACCTTC. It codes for CASSPVEGRTSYGYTF.

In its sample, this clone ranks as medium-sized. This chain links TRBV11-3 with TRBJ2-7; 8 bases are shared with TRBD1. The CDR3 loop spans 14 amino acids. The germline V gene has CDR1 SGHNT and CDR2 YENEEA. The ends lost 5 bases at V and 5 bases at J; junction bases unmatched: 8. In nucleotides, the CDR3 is TGTGCCAGCAGCCCCGACAGGGGAGTTCACGAGCAGTACTTC. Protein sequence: CASSPDRGVHEQYF.

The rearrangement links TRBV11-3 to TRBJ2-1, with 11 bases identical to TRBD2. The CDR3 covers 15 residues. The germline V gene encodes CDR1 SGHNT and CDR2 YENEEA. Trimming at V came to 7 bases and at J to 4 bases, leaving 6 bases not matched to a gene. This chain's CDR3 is CASTQGTSGYNEQFF. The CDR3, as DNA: TGTGCCAGCACCCAAGGGACTAGCGGTTACAATGAGCAGTTCTTC.

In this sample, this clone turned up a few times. The CDR3 DNA is TGTGCCAGCAGCTTAGGGCTAGCGGGGAGGAGAAGCACAGATACGCAGTATTTT. Amino acid sequence: CASSLGLAGRRSTDTQYF. The V gene is TRBV11-3, the J gene TRBJ2-3; TRBD2 agrees at 9 bases. This CDR3 has 18 residues. Germline CDR1 and CDR2: SGHNT and YENEEA. Trimming cost V 1 base and J 0 bases; bases outside gene matches: 8.

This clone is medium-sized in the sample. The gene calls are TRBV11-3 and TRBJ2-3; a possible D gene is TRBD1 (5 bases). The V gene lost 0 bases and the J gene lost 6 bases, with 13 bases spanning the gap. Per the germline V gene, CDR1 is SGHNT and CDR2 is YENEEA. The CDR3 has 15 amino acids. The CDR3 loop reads CASSLEGQRRDTQYF. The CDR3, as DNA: TGTGCCAGCAGCTTAGAGGGGCAGCGTCGGGATACGCAGTATTTT.

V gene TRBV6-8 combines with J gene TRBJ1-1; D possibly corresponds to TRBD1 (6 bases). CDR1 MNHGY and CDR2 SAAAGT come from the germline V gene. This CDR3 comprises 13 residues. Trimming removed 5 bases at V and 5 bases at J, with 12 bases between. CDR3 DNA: TGTGCCAGCAGTCTAGCCCAGGGGACTGAAGCTTTCTTT. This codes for CASSLAQGTEAFF.

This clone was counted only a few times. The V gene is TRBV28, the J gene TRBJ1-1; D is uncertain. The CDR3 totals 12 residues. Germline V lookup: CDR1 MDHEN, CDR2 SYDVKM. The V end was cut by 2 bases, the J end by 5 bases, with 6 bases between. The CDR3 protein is CASSLRGTEAFF. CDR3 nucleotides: TGTGCCAGCAGTTTAAGAGGGACTGAAGCTTTCTTT.

For the CDR3, the DNA is TGCGCCAGCAGCTGGCTGGGGAGCCGACACAATGAGCAGTTCTTC. Translated: CASSWLGSRHNEQFF. The chain employs TRBV5-1 and TRBJ2-1, with a weak D call TRBD2 (5 bases). CDR1 and CDR2 from the germline V gene are SGHRS and YFSETQ. The V and J ends lost 3 bases and 5 bases respectively, with 15 bases between them. This CDR3 region has 15 residues. The full variable domain, rest sourced from reference TRBV5-1 and TRBJ2-1, is KAGVTQTPRYLIKTRGQQVTLSCSPISGHRSVSWYQQTPGQGLQFLFEYFSETQRNKGNFPGRFSGRQFSNSRSEMNVSTLELGDSALYLCASSWLGSRHNEQFFGPGTRLTVL.